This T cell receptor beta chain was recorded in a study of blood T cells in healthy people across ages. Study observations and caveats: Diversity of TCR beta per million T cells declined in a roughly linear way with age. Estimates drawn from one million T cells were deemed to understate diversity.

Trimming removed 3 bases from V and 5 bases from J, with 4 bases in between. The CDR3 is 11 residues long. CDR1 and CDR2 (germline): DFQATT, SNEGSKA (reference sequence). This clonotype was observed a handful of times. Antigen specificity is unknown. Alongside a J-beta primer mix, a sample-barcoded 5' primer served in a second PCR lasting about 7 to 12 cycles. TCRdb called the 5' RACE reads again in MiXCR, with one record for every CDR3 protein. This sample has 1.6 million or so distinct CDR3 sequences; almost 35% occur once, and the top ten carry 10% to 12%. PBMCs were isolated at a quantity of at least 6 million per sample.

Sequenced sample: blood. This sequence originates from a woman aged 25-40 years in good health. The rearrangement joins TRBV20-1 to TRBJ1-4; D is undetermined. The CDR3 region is CSARRNEKLFF. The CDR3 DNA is TGCAGTGCTAGGCGAAATGAAAAACTGTTTTTT.